This TCR beta chain was identified in a study of T-cell reconstitution after alpha-beta-depleted transplantation in children (dated by TCRdb to 2016 to 2017). As for the study more broadly: Using TCR repertoire profiling, the study followed T-cell immune reconstitution in a quantitative way in children after TCRalphabeta/CD19-depleted allogeneic hematopoietic cell transplantation. What the study reported, not specific to this receptor: In some patients, the high TCRbeta diversity seen at day 60 was put down to recipient T cells and intrathymic progenitors that had survived conditioning. Hyperexpanded clone frequencies declined over subsequent months; after one year, T-cell counts and TCRbeta diversity were mostly attributed to newly produced T cells. Apparently early alphabetaT-cell count recovery about two months after transplant reportedly relied on only several hundred rapidly expanded clones derived from non-depleted graft cells.

From the cysteine through the phenylalanine, the CDR3 covers 12 amino acids. Just CDR3 DNA is preserved here, 36 bases in frame from base 1. After removal of 5 bases from V and 7 bases from J, the junction retains 3 bases not matched to a gene. This clonotype was detected only a few times. Its antigen is currently not known. Qualities for individual bases were not recorded, and no much larger clone is one base off. Sample treatment or condition, as interpreted from the label and publication: allogeneic hematopoietic cell transplantation with graft depleted of TCRalphabeta T cells and CD19 B cells. The transplant recipients were children given TCRalphabeta/CD19-depleted allogeneic hematopoietic cell grafts. Receptors were amplified or captured by PCR. Sequencer: Illumina HiSeq 2500. TCR libraries were prepared with molecular barcoding, using unique molecular identifiers to normalize TCRbeta repertoire quantification. TCRdb itself trimmed the public reads at Q25 with fastp, ran MiXCR and retained productive beta chains. All rows with the same CDR3 protein become a single entry with the most common DNA and genes. Within this sample are about 1,000,000 distinct CDR3 sequences, with around 30% of them counted one time only. The ten largest clonotypes hold roughly 30% of the sample.

This receptor was taken from a boy younger than two who had a stem cell transplant for SCID, so the T cells may come from the graft donor. Sequences were derived from PBMCs, mostly from graft donor cells, sampled 360 days after TCRalphabeta/CD19-depleted stem cell transplant. Recombination joined TRBV12-3 or TRBV12-4 with TRBJ2-3, and 7 bases in between align with TRBD2. The nucleotide sequence is TGTGCCAGCAGTAGCGGGGAGTATACGCAGTATTTT. This yields the protein CASSSGEYTQYF.